Sequencing of this T cell receptor beta chain was carried out in a study of CD8 T cells in ankylosing spondylitis. Overall study results and limits: Characteristic of ankylosing spondylitis blood, it appeared, was a TCR beta motif comprising several highly homologous variants.

TCRdb reanalysed the 5' RACE reads using MiXCR and keeps one entry per CDR3 protein. The table shows under 950,000 distinct CDR3 sequences, with around 20% occurring only once. As regards this clonotype: Its matching antigen is unknown.

The CDR3 consists of 14 residues. Between the trimmed V and J ends, which lost 9 bases and 2 bases, there was a span of 15 bases. Germline CDR1 is KGHDR and CDR2 is SFDVKD. The receptor's source is a male donor with ankylosing spondylitis. J is TRBJ2-5 and V is TRBV24-1, with a weak D call TRBD2 (6 bases). Sequenced: blood, either unsorted or a sorted T cell fraction (not recorded which). DNA of the CDR3: TGTGCCACCTCTTCCGGGGGTCCACAAGAGACCCAGTACTTC. This codes for CATSSGGPQETQYF.